Only one count was recorded for the clone carrying this T cell receptor beta chain. The antigen remains unidentified. The source of the sample is a study of persistence of HIV-infected CD4 T cells. Between the trimmed V and J ends, which lost 3 bases and 3 bases, there was a span of 23 bases. CDR1 GTSNPN and CDR2 SVGIG come from the germline V gene (reference sequence). The CDR3 loop spans 17 amino acids. This nonspecific control used anti-CD3/anti-CD28 bead stimulation of CD4+ T cells. Sorting selected CD4+ T cells upregulating both CD40 ligand and CD69. The immunoSEQ assay was version 4, run in survey mode. Here immunoSEQ multiplex PCR was the method, and the copy in TCRdb shows in-frame clones only, minus some. Here the sample spans around 35,000 clones, about 91% being singletons.

This TCR came from an adult man with HIV who was CMV-seropositive. The sample was CD4+ T cells sorted from PBMCs after approximately 19-hour stimulation, taken from a patient who received antiretroviral therapy. The chain is built from TRBV30 and TRBJ1-1; D is unresolved. The CDR3 DNA reads TGTGCCTGGAGGGTGTGGGGTTCGCGCGGTTGGGACACTGAAGCTTTCTTT. Translating gives CAWRVWGSRGWDTEAFF.